These 27 T cell receptor beta chains came from one sample sequenced in a study of T cell repertoires in cytomegalovirus infection. These receptors are not linked to any known antigen. MiXCR, applied by TCRdb to the reads, yields one record per CDR3 protein. The sample lists approximately 76,000 distinct CDR3 sequences, roughly a quarter occurring once. The material sequenced was CD8+ T cells from cultured PBMCs, taken from culture after CMV antigen stimulation. These receptors were collected from a human donor in good health (CMV status not recorded). Some clones in this sample may be carry-over from other donors' samples.

The sample holds a few counts of this clonotype. The chain couples TRBV11-2 to TRBJ2-7, with 7 bases identical to TRBD2. Per germline, CDR1 SGHAT and CDR2 FQNNGV. Trimming at V came to 5 bases and at J to 0 bases, leaving 10 bases not matched to a gene. The CDR3 loop spans 16 amino acids. This chain's CDR3 is CASSPHFGGSSYEQYF. CDR3 bases: TGTGCCAGCAGCCCCCACTTTGGCGGGAGCTCCTACGAGCAGTACTTC.

The chain joins TRBV20-1 to TRBJ2-2; D is undetermined. In germline, CDR1 is DFQATT, CDR2 SNEGSKA (reference sequence). V shed 3 bases and J shed 0 bases, with 5 bases lying between them. CDR3 length: 13 residues. Here the CDR3 reads CSASPANTGELFF. The CDR3 DNA follows: TGCAGTGCTAGTCCCGCGAACACCGGGGAGCTGTTTTTT.

This clonotype has at least ten counts. The J gene is TRBJ2-1, the V gene TRBV7-2; D gene uncertain. V lost 0 bases and J lost 5, with 5 bases in between. Germline loops: CDR1 SGHTA, CDR2 FQGNSA. The CDR3 spans 13 residues. The CDR3 DNA reads TGTGCCAGCAGCTTAGCCCGGGACAATGAGCAGTTCTTC. Encoded protein: CASSLARDNEQFF.

This clonotype has at least ten counts. The rearrangement uses TRBV28 and TRBJ1-2; D is undetermined. The V gene lost 5 bases and the J gene lost 1 base, with 23 bases spanning the gap. The CDR3 length is 18 residues. Germline values: CDR1 MDHEN, CDR2 SYDVKM. The DNA of the CDR3 is TGTGCCAGCAGTACCACCAAGGCCGAAAAAACCCGTAACTATGGCTACACCTTC. It is translated as CASSTTKAEKTRNYGYTF.

In its sample, this clonotype was seen many times. The rearrangement links TRBV6-5 to TRBJ2-1, with TRBD2 matching 7 bases. The germline gives CDR1 MNHEY, CDR2 SVGAGI. The CDR3 is 16 amino acids. J gave up 3 bases and V 7 bases, and 12 bases lay outside the gene matches. This chain's CDR3 is CASTPIPGGGYNEQFF. DNA for the CDR3: TGTGCCAGCACCCCTATCCCGGGCGGGGGCTACAATGAGCAGTTCTTC.

This clonotype was recorded many times. The chain combines TRBV12-3 or TRBV12-4 with TRBJ2-1, with D possibly matching TRBD2 (5 bases). CDR3 length equals 13 residues. The ends were cut back, 4 bases at V and 5 bases at J, with 9 bases in the middle. CDR3 coding DNA: TGTGCCAGCAGTTGGACTGGGAACAATGAGCAGTTCTTC. Translating it yields CASSWTGNNEQFF.

A remark on this clonotype: Relative to the germline gene, one junction end is altered; a read error may explain this. This chain joins TRBV28 and TRBJ1-1, with D possibly TRBD1 on 5 matching bases. CDR1 MDHEN and CDR2 SYDVKM come from the germline V gene. The length of the CDR3 is 12 residues. The CDR3 coding sequence is TGTGCCAGTACTCCCTGGGGGTCTGAAGCGCTCTTT. It translates to CASTPWGSEALF.

The chain is built from TRBV6-5 and TRBJ2-1; 15 bases map to TRBD2. The V gene end was trimmed by 4 bases and the J gene end by 8 bases; junction bases not matched to a gene: 3. This CDR3 is built from 15 residues. Per the germline V gene, CDR1 is MNHEY and CDR2 is SVGAGI. CDR3 nucleotide sequence: TGTGCCAGCAGTTGGGGACTAGCGGGAGGATATGAGCAGTTCTTC. Its translation: CASSWGLAGGYEQFF.

The V and J genes are TRBV29-1 and TRBJ1-2; maybe TRBD1 (5 bases). The CDR3 contains 14 residues. Germline CDR1 reads SQVTM; CDR2 reads ANQGSEA. Trimming cost V 3 bases and J 4 bases, with 15 bases left between them. The CDR3 nucleotides read TGCAGCGTTGACGGGGCGGAGGGGTCCTATGGCTACACCTTC. It encodes CSVDGAEGSYGYTF.

V gene TRBV27 combines with J gene TRBJ1-5; D is unclear. CDR1 MNHEY and CDR2 SMNVEV come from the germline V gene (reference sequence). Trimming took 5 bases from V and 6 from J, leaving 8 bases between them. The CDR3 runs 12 residues. The DNA of the CDR3 is TGTGCCAGCAGTCTCCGGGGTCAGCCCCAGCATTTT. Translating gives CASSLRGQPQHF.

V gene TRBV9 combines with J gene TRBJ1-3; maybe TRBD1 (6 bases). The germline CDR1 and CDR2 sequences are SGDLS and YYNGEE. The CDR3 length is 19 residues. V dropped 0 bases and J dropped 0 bases, with 19 bases sitting between them. For the CDR3, the DNA is TGTGCCAGCAGCGTAGCTCCAAGGAGGGACACCAGCTCTGGAAACACCATATATTTT. As protein: CASSVAPRRDTSSGNTIYF.

A note on this clonotype: This sequence may be a read error, since a much larger clone differs from it by one base. This chain connects TRBV4-3 to TRBJ2-3, with D hard to call. The J call could be wrong; TRBJ1-5 is a better fit for the DNA end. The V gene's germline CDR1 is LGHNA and CDR2 YSLEER. The CDR3 has 14 amino acids. The CDR3 DNA sequence: TGCGCCAGCAGCCAAGATGCAAGCACAGATACGCAGCATTTT. Its protein product is CASSQDASTDTQHF.

This clonotype was seen a handful of times. This chain joins TRBV6-2 or TRBV6-3 and TRBJ2-7; D gene ambiguous. The CDR3 totals 11 residues. Trimming removed 8 bases at V and 1 base at J, with 6 bases between. Germline V gene sequence: CDR1 MNHEY, CDR2 SVGEGT. The CDR3 DNA follows: TGTGCCAGCCGCCGATCCTACGAGCAGTACTTC. Its translation: CASRRSYEQYF.

The chain recombines TRBV15 with TRBJ1-5; D is possibly TRBD1 (5 bases). Trimming pared 0 bases from V and 0 bases from J, leaving 15 bases between. Germline values: CDR1 LNHNV, CDR2 YYDKDF (reference sequence). CDR3 size: 18 residues. This CDR3 reads CATSRDHVGTFSNQPQHF. DNA for the CDR3: TGTGCCACCAGCAGAGATCATGTCGGGACGTTTAGCAATCAGCCCCAGCATTTT.

In this sample, this clonotype turned up many times. The V and J genes are TRBV7-6 and TRBJ1-2, with D tentatively TRBD1 (5 bases). The CDR3 is made up of 13 amino acids. Trimming removed 6 bases at V and 8 bases at J, with 16 bases between. Germline CDR1 SGHVS, CDR2 FNYEAQ. CDR3 nucleotides: TGTGCCAGCAGTTCCAGGGCCCGGGAGGGCTACACCTTC. As protein: CASSSRAREGYTF.

The sample holds a few counts of this clonotype. J is TRBJ1-1 and V is TRBV5-6; D perhaps matches TRBD1 (6 bases). Trimming removed 4 bases from V and 6 bases from J, with 13 bases in between. The CDR3 is 13 amino acids. Germline assignment: CDR1 SGHDT and CDR2 YYEEEE. Here the CDR3 reads CASSLNQGPEAFF. In nucleotides, the CDR3 is TGTGCCAGCAGCCTAAATCAGGGGCCTGAAGCTTTCTTT.

V and J are TRBV7-9 and TRBJ2-7; 7 bases align to TRBD1. J lost 6 bases, V lost 5 bases, and 4 bases had no gene match. This CDR3 is 12 amino acids long. CDR1 and CDR2 (germline): SEHNR, FQNEAQ (reference sequence). The CDR3 bases are TGTGCCAGCAGCCAGGGGGTCGGCGAGCAGTACTTC. It translates to CASSQGVGEQYF.

V and J are TRBV5-1 and TRBJ2-2; D unresolved. The CDR3 consists of 15 residues. With 4 bases removed from V and 8 bases from J, the gap between germline ends came to 18 bases. The germline CDR1 and CDR2 sequences are SGHRS and YFSETQ. CDR3 in amino acids: CASSGSGTARGELFF. Here the CDR3 DNA reads TGCGCCAGCAGCGGATCGGGCACGGCGAGGGGGGAGCTGTTTTTT. Variable domain in full (rest from reference TRBV5-1 and TRBJ2-2): KAGVTQTPRYLIKTRGQQVTLSCSPISGHRSVSWYQQTPGQGLQFLFEYFSETQRNKGNFPGRFSGRQFSNSRSEMNVSTLELGDSALYLCASSGSGTARGELFFGEGSRLTVL.

At least ten counts were recorded for this clonotype. The rearrangement joins TRBV7-9 to TRBJ1-4; 7 nucleotides line up with TRBD1. V was clipped by 2 bases and J by 0 bases; unmatched bases: 9. From germline, CDR1 is SEHNR and CDR2 FQNEAQ (reference sequence). The CDR3 spans 18 residues. This chain's CDR3 is CASSLTGTVFSTNEKLFF. CDR3 sequence (DNA): TGTGCCAGCAGCTTAACCGGGACAGTATTTTCAACTAATGAAAAACTGTTTTTT.

This clonotype was detected ten times or more. The chain recombines TRBV4-1 with TRBJ1-1; 10 positions agree with TRBD1. The CDR3 covers 16 residues. V trimming: 8 bases; J trimming: 5 bases; junction bases outside the gene matches: 14. Germline V gene lookup returns CDR1 MGHRA and CDR2 YSYEKL. DNA for the CDR3: TGCGCCAGCCTTAACCAATACGACAGGGGGCCGACTGAAGCTTTCTTT. Translated, it gives CASLNQYDRGPTEAFF.

The table lists this clonotype with many counts. CDR3 sequence reads: CASSSRSGEEKLFF. The CDR3, as DNA: TGTGCCAGCAGCTCCCGGTCGGGGGAGGAAAAACTGTTTTTT. This chain uses TRBV7-2 with TRBJ1-4; D is perhaps TRBD1 (5 bases). Trimming removed 4 bases from V and 8 bases from J, with 14 bases in between. The CDR3 contains 14 residues. Germline assignment: CDR1 SGHTA and CDR2 FQGNSA.

The CDR3 protein is CASSIGGDVQFYNSPLHF. CDR3 coding DNA: TGTGCCAGCAGCATAGGGGGAGACGTCCAGTTTTATAATTCACCCCTCCACTTT. J is TRBJ1-6 and V is TRBV11-2; D is perhaps TRBD1 (6 bases). The germline gives CDR1 SGHAT, CDR2 FQNNGV. CDR3 length: 18 residues. V was trimmed by 5 bases and J by 4 bases, leaving 21 bases between them.

A few counts support this clonotype. The gene calls are TRBV6-1 and TRBJ2-7; possibly TRBD1 for D (5 bases). V shed 6 bases and J shed 7 bases, with 10 bases lying between them. The germline V gene encodes CDR1 MNHNS and CDR2 SASEGT. CDR3 length equals 11 residues. As DNA, the CDR3 is TGTGCCAGCAGGGACACGCTGGAGCAGTACTTC. Translation gives CASRDTLEQYF.

The chain links TRBV27 to TRBJ2-7; D uncertain. With 5 bases removed from V and 1 base from J, the gap between germline ends came to 12 bases. This CDR3 is 14 amino acids long. Looked up from germline, CDR1 is MNHEY and CDR2 is SMNVEV (reference sequence). The CDR3 DNA follows: TGTGCCAGCAGTATGGAGAGTGCTTCCTACGAGCAGTACTTC. It translates to CASSMESASYEQYF.

This clonotype was seen ten or more times. The V gene is TRBV2, the J gene TRBJ1-6, with no clear D. Trimming cost V 2 bases and J 11 bases, with 13 bases left between them. CDR1 is SNHLY, CDR2 FYNNEI, per germline. This CDR3 comprises 14 residues. The CDR3: CASSETAMATPLHF. The CDR3 DNA follows: TGTGCCAGCAGTGAAACAGCCATGGCGACACCCCTCCACTTT.

This clonotype was detected ten times or more. V is TRBV11-2 and J is TRBJ2-2; no clear D. CDR3 length equals 13 residues. Trimming stripped 5 bases from V and 5 bases from J, with 9 bases between. Germline lookup yields CDR1 SGHAT and CDR2 FQNNGV. The CDR3 sequence is CASSPDPTGELFF. The DNA for the CDR3 is TGTGCCAGCAGCCCTGACCCTACCGGGGAGCTGTTTTTT.

This clonotype was found a few times. This chain links TRBV13 with TRBJ1-6; D is unresolved. Germline V gives CDR1 PRHDT, CDR2 FYEKMQ (reference sequence). The ends were cut back, 4 bases at V and 9 bases at J, with 19 bases in the middle. The CDR3 is 16 amino acids. The chain's CDR3 is CASSYGMAASGSPLHF. The CDR3 DNA sequence: TGTGCCAGCAGCTACGGCATGGCGGCGTCGGGTTCACCCCTCCACTTT.